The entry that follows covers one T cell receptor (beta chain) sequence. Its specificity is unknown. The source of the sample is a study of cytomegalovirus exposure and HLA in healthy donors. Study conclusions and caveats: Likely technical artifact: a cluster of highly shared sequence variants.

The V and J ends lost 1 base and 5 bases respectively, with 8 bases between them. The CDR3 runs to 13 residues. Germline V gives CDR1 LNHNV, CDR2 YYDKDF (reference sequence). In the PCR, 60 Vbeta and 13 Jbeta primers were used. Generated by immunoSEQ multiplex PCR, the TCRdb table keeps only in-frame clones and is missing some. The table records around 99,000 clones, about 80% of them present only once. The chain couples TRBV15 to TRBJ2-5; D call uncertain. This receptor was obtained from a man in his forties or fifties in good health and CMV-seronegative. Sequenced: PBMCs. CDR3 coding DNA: TGTGCCACCAGCAGAGGAGCGCGGGAGACCCAGTACTTC. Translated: CATSRGARETQYF.